This passage covers 28 T cell receptor beta chains from one sample sequenced in a study of T-cell reconstitution after alpha-beta-depleted transplantation in children. The TCRbeta library incorporated unique molecular identifiers. TCRdb processed the PCR reads anew with MiXCR; each CDR3 protein has one entry. The sample includes about 120,000 distinct CDR3 sequences, over 9% seen only once; the top ten take approximately 7.9%. Sequencing used PBMCs from the stem cell graft donor, obtained from the stem cell graft. The receptors originated from a human donor who donated a stem cell graft to a child with acute lymphoblastic leukemia.

The sample holds many counts of this clonotype. The V gene is TRBV20-1, the J gene TRBJ1-3; 8 bases match TRBD1. Looked up from germline, CDR1 is DFQATT and CDR2 is SNEGSKA (reference sequence). Germline trimming cut 4 bases from V and 4 bases from J; bases unmatched to any gene: 21. This CDR3 has 19 residues. This chain's CDR3 is CSATRDRQGARRLGNTIYF. CDR3 DNA: TGCAGTGCTACTAGAGATAGGCAGGGGGCGCGTAGACTCGGAAACACCATATATTTT.

This clonotype was detected a few times. V is TRBV11-2 and J is TRBJ2-7; 7 positions agree with TRBD1. V was clipped by 5 bases and J by 1 base; unmatched bases: 5. The CDR3 runs to 14 residues. Germline loops: CDR1 SGHAT, CDR2 FQNNGV. The CDR3: CASSVGTDSYEQYF. CDR3 bases: TGTGCCAGCAGCGTAGGGACAGATTCCTACGAGCAGTACTTC.

This clonotype has a count of ten or more. The rearrangement uses TRBV7-8 and TRBJ2-7, with D possibly TRBD1 on 5 matching bases. V gave up 5 bases and J gave up 4 bases, with 15 bases separating them. Germline loops: CDR1 SGHVS, CDR2 FQNEAQ. This CDR3 spans 14 amino acids. CDR3 loop: CASSKQQGDYEQYF. The CDR3 DNA follows: TGTGCCAGCAGCAAGCAGCAGGGCGATTACGAGCAGTACTTC.

In this sample, this clonotype turned up many times. This sequence joins TRBV3-1 and TRBJ2-7; TRBD1 matches 7 bases. CDR3 length: 14 amino acids. The J segment lost 0 bases and the V segment lost 7 bases, leaving 6 bases of the junction unmatched. Germline assignment: CDR1 LGHDT and CDR2 YNNKEL (reference sequence). The CDR3 DNA reads as TGTGCCAGCACCCCGACAGGGAGCTCCTACGAGCAGTACTTC. Protein product: CASTPTGSSYEQYF.

This clonotype was seen many times. The CDR3 reads CASSPPRGRSNNEQFF. The CDR3 nucleotides are TGTGCCAGCAGCCCACCAAGGGGAAGGTCCAACAATGAGCAGTTCTTC. V and J are TRBV7-9 and TRBJ2-1, with D possibly being TRBD1 (5 bases). Trimming cost V 5 bases and J 5 bases, with 19 bases left between them. The CDR3 runs 16 residues. Germline CDR1 and CDR2: SEHNR and FQNEAQ (reference sequence).

This clonotype has a count of ten or more. The DNA of the CDR3 is TGCGCCAGCAGCTTGGACACAGGCCATCCCCTCCACTTT. Protein sequence: CASSLDTGHPLHF. This chain joins TRBV5-1 and TRBJ1-6, with D possibly TRBD1 on 5 matching bases. Germline V gene sequence: CDR1 SGHRS, CDR2 YFSETQ. V lost 0 bases, J lost 13 bases, and 11 bases lay in between. This CDR3 has 13 residues.

This clonotype was counted ten times or more. The chain combines TRBV5-1 with TRBJ1-1, with D hard to call. Per the germline V gene, CDR1 is SGHRS and CDR2 is YFSETQ. V was cut by 6 bases and J by 2 bases, with 11 bases left in between. The CDR3 is made up of 13 amino acids. This CDR3 reads CASTWGGNTEAFF. The CDR3, as DNA: TGCGCCAGCACCTGGGGAGGAAACACTGAAGCTTTCTTT.

Ten or more counts support this clonotype. This rearrangement joins TRBV28 to TRBJ2-2; TRBD2 is a possible D gene (5 bases). Germline V lookup: CDR1 MDHEN, CDR2 SYDVKM. V was clipped by 8 bases and J by 7 bases, with 14 bases between them. This CDR3 has 13 residues. CDR3 region: CASGSGVGGELFF. Here the CDR3 DNA reads TGTGCCAGCGGCTCCGGGGTGGGCGGGGAGCTGTTTTTT.

This clonotype was counted many times. V gene TRBV29-1 combines with J gene TRBJ2-1; D unresolved. Looked up from germline, CDR1 is SQVTM and CDR2 is ANQGSEA. The CDR3 totals 13 residues. Trimming took off 8 bases at V and 5 bases at J, with 16 bases between the two ends. CDR3 residues: CSYGPVANNEQFF. The CDR3 bases are TGCAGCTACGGTCCCGTCGCGAACAATGAGCAGTTCTTC.

This clonotype was counted ten times or more. The V and J genes are TRBV24-1 and TRBJ2-3; D unclear. The ends were cut back, 0 bases at V and 6 bases at J, with 12 bases in the middle. This CDR3 region has 15 residues. The germline CDR1 and CDR2 sequences are KGHDR and SFDVKD. The DNA for the CDR3 is TGTGCCACCAGTGATTTGAAGCTAAACGGGGATACGCAGTATTTT. Its protein product is CATSDLKLNGDTQYF.

This clonotype was counted ten times or more. This rearrangement joins TRBV7-9 to TRBJ1-2; tentative D call: TRBD1 (6 bases). The V gene's germline CDR1 is SEHNR and CDR2 FQNEAQ (reference sequence). Between the trimmed V and J ends, which lost 2 bases and 8 bases, there was a span of 9 bases. CDR3 size: 12 residues. This CDR3 is CASSLTGGGYTF. CDR3 DNA sequence: TGTGCCAGCAGCTTAACGGGGGGCGGCTACACCTTC. The full variable domain, its missing parts supplied by reference TRBV7-9 and TRBJ1-2, is DTGVSQNPRHKITKRGQNVTFRCDPISEHNRLYWYRQTLGQGPEFLTYFQNEAQLEKSRLLSDRFSAERPKGSFSTLEIQRTEQGDSAMYLCASSLTGGGYTFGSGTRLTVV.

This clonotype was seen at least ten times. V gene TRBV12-3 or TRBV12-4 combines with J gene TRBJ2-5, with unresolved D. This CDR3 contains 14 residues. Deletions cut 3 bases from V and 2 bases from J, with 10 bases between. CDR3 nucleotides: TGTGCCAGCAGTTTCCCGGAAACTCAAGAGACCCAGTACTTC. Translation gives CASSFPETQETQYF.

This clonotype has ten or more counts. The chain is built from TRBV27 and TRBJ2-2, with D perhaps assigned TRBD1 or TRBD2 (6 bases each). The V end was cut by 6 bases, the J end by 5 bases, with 16 bases between. Germline CDR1 reads MNHEY; CDR2 reads SMNVEV (reference sequence). The CDR3 is 15 amino acids. CDR3 amino acids: CASRRDTSGTGELFF. CDR3 sequence (DNA): TGTGCCAGCAGGCGGGACACCTCGGGTACCGGGGAGCTGTTTTTT.

The chain recombines TRBV18 with TRBJ2-2; 7 bases fit TRBD1. The CDR3 has 17 residues. After removal of 2 bases from V and 7 bases from J, the junction contained 13 bases not matched to a gene. Germline V gene sequence: CDR1 KGHSH, CDR2 LQKENI. The CDR3 here is CASSPKDRAVYGGELFF. The DNA of the CDR3 is TGTGCCAGCTCACCAAAAGACAGGGCTGTGTATGGCGGGGAGCTGTTTTTT.

This clonotype was detected many times. The J gene is TRBJ1-2, the V gene TRBV12-3 or TRBV12-4; TRBD1 is a possible D gene (5 bases). The CDR3 extends over 14 amino acids. V lost 6 bases and J 8 bases, leaving 19 bases between the germline ends. Here the CDR3 reads CASRESGTGWGYTF. As DNA, the CDR3 is TGTGCCAGCAGGGAAAGCGGGACCGGCTGGGGCTACACCTTC.

This clonotype occurred many times. The chain carries TRBV9 and TRBJ2-5; TRBD2 matches 9 bases. The CDR3 has 16 residues. Per the germline V gene, CDR1 is SGDLS and CDR2 is YYNGEE. J lost 1 base, V lost 2 bases, and 6 bases had no gene match. CDR3 coding DNA: TGTGCCAGCAGCGTGGGAGCGCGGGGGGGCCAAGAGACCCAGTACTTC. This encodes CASSVGARGGQETQYF.

This clonotype was seen at least ten times. The gene calls are TRBV4-2 and TRBJ2-1; 11 nucleotides align to TRBD2. Trimming took 3 bases from V and 4 from J; bases not matched to a gene: 8. CDR3 length: 17 amino acids. Germline-derived CDR1 and CDR2 are LGHNA and YNFKEQ. As DNA, the CDR3 is TGTGCCAGCAGCCAGGTCTCTAGCGGGGGGAATTACAATGAGCAGTTCTTC. It yields the protein CASSQVSSGGNYNEQFF.

The rearrangement joins TRBV19 to TRBJ2-5; no clear D gene. This CDR3 is built from 15 residues. Trimming removed 2 bases from V and 1 base from J, with 11 bases in between. Germline V gives CDR1 LNHDA, CDR2 SQIVND (reference sequence). Here the CDR3 reads CASSIMVAAQETQYF. The DNA for the CDR3 is TGTGCCAGTAGTATAATGGTGGCAGCCCAAGAGACCCAGTACTTC.

This clonotype was counted ten times or more. The chain has TRBV7-2 and TRBJ2-1, with D possibly being TRBD1 (5 bases). V dropped 1 base and J dropped 2 bases, with 12 bases sitting between them. The CDR3 is 16 residues long. From germline, CDR1 is SGHTA and CDR2 FQGNSA. CDR3 residues: CASSLGTLQTYNEQFF. The CDR3, as DNA: TGTGCCAGCAGCTTAGGGACACTCCAGACCTACAATGAGCAGTTCTTC.

At least ten counts were recorded for this clonotype. The chain recombines TRBV5-1 with TRBJ2-7, with D perhaps matching TRBD1 or TRBD2 (5 bases each). The ends were cut back, 3 bases at V and 4 bases at J, with 11 bases in the middle. The CDR3 is 13 residues long. In germline, CDR1 is SGHRS, CDR2 YFSETQ. Written as DNA, the CDR3 is TGCGCCAGCAGCTCCCCGGGACCTTACGAGCAGTACTTC. Residues: CASSSPGPYEQYF.

Ten or more counts support this clonotype. The V call is TRBV6-2 or TRBV6-3, the J call TRBJ1-1; a weak D match, TRBD1 (6 bases). Trimming took off 4 bases at V and 7 bases at J, with 13 bases between the two ends. This CDR3 region has 13 residues. Germline CDR1 and CDR2: MNHEY and SVGEGT. The CDR3 region is CASSFTGMFEAFF. The CDR3 DNA sequence: TGTGCCAGCAGTTTCACAGGGATGTTTGAAGCTTTCTTT.

This clonotype showed up many times. This CDR3 reads CASSYKTGTTNTGELFF. CDR3 DNA: TGCGCCAGCAGCTATAAAACCGGGACAACGAACACCGGGGAGCTGTTTTTT. The chain has TRBV5-1 and TRBJ2-2; tentatively, D is TRBD1 (6 bases). Germline V CDR1 and CDR2: SGHRS, YFSETQ. The CDR3 sequence is 17 residues long. V lost 3 bases and J lost 0, with 15 bases in between.

This clonotype was observed at least ten times. The chain recombines TRBV5-7 with TRBJ2-3; D gene ambiguous. TRBV5-7 is sorted into the ORF group, with uncertain function. The CDR3 has 17 amino acids. Trimming left V 0 bases short and J 2 bases short, with 16 bases between. The CDR3 is CASSLDKPRNNTDTQYF. In DNA, the CDR3 is TGTGCCAGCAGCTTGGACAAGCCAAGGAATAACACAGATACGCAGTATTTT.

This clonotype came up many times. The chain is built from TRBV12-3 or TRBV12-4 and TRBJ1-1; D is perhaps TRBD1 (6 bases). Trimming took off 7 bases at V and 4 bases at J, with 25 bases between the two ends. CDR3 size: 17 residues. The CDR3 region has the DNA TGTGCCAGCACCCCTACCTTGGGGAGGGGGGAGGGCACTGAAGCTTTCTTT. It specifies CASTPTLGRGEGTEAFF.

This clonotype was seen at least ten times. The chain joins TRBV7-2 to TRBJ2-7, with TRBD2 matching over 10 bases. Trimming took 4 bases from V and 7 from J; bases not matched to a gene: 13. Germline V gene lookup returns CDR1 SGHTA and CDR2 FQGNSA. The CDR3 spans 16 residues. The CDR3 nucleotides read TGTGCCAGCAGCTCTCAAACTAGCGGGGCTCGTGGGGAGCAGTACTTC. The encoded protein is CASSSQTSGARGEQYF.

This clonotype was recorded many times. The CDR3 region has the DNA TGTGCCAGCAGCTTGGGACTAGCGGGAAAACACAATGAGCAGTTCTTC. It specifies CASSLGLAGKHNEQFF. This chain uses TRBV7-3 with TRBJ2-1, with 13 bases lining up with TRBD2. The CDR3 is made up of 16 amino acids. V was pared by 3 bases and J by 5 bases, with 4 bases of the junction left unmatched. CDR1 is SGHTA, CDR2 FQGTGA, per germline.

This clonotype was counted at least ten times. The chain combines TRBV2 with TRBJ2-5; 10 bases fit TRBD1. V gave up 8 bases and J gave up 4 bases; unmatched junction bases: 13. Per the germline V gene, CDR1 is SNHLY and CDR2 is FYNNEI. This CDR3 region has 16 residues. The CDR3 is CASVVWPGQGRETQYF. The CDR3 bases are TGTGCCAGCGTAGTATGGCCGGGACAGGGGAGAGAGACCCAGTACTTC.

This clonotype was detected many times. The chain is built from TRBV24-1 and TRBJ2-5; no reliable D call. Deletions cut 2 bases from V and 4 bases from J, with 7 bases between. CDR1 KGHDR and CDR2 SFDVKD come from the germline V gene. The CDR3 sequence is 13 residues long. The DNA for the CDR3 is TGTGCCACCAGTGATTCTAGGTTAGAGACCCAGTACTTC. Its protein is CATSDSRLETQYF.